The next 31 T cell receptor beta chains were all read from a single sample in a study of blood T cell repertoires in COVID-19. This table comes from immunoSEQ multiplex PCR, and its TCRdb copy is limited to in-frame clones, with some not included. The repertoire includes around 100,000 clones, more than 85% of them detected once, and around 6.9% sits in the top ten. Sample: peripheral blood. Receptors were obtained from a man aged 30-40 years in a cohort sampled during active COVID-19.

The chain joins TRBV2 to TRBJ1-2, with D maybe TRBD1 (6 bases). In germline, CDR1 is SNHLY, CDR2 FYNNEI. The CDR3 is 13 residues long. Trimming stripped 6 bases from V and 4 bases from J, with 12 bases between. The CDR3 DNA is TGTGCCAGCAGAGACGACAGGCCCTATGGCTACACCTTC. Translating it yields CASRDDRPYGYTF.

The V and J genes are TRBV29-1 and TRBJ1-5; tentatively, D is TRBD1 (5 bases). Germline values: CDR1 SQVTM, CDR2 ANQGSEA. The CDR3 has 13 amino acids. Trimming removed 6 bases from V and 3 bases from J, with 12 bases in between. CDR3 sequence: CSVDTGNNQPQHF. In nucleotides, the CDR3 is TGCAGCGTAGATACAGGAAACAATCAGCCCCAGCATTTT.

This chain connects TRBV5-1 to TRBJ2-3, with 7 bases identical to TRBD1. V lost 0 bases and J lost 3; bases outside the gene matches: 4. The germline V gene encodes CDR1 SGHRS and CDR2 YFSETQ. The CDR3 consists of 15 residues. The CDR3 loop is CASSLGAGGTDTQYF. As DNA, the CDR3 is TGCGCCAGCAGCTTGGGTGCAGGGGGAACAGATACGCAGTATTTT.

This clone is a singleton in its sample. CDR3 in amino acids: CASSLEPRARAGNTIYF. The DNA for the CDR3 is TGTGCCAGCAGCTTAGAACCTCGAGCGAGAGCTGGAAACACCATATATTTT. The V call is TRBV7-6, the J call TRBJ1-3, with D unresolved. CDR1 SGHVS and CDR2 FNYEAQ come from the germline V gene. This CDR3 contains 17 residues. V was clipped by 1 base and J by 2 bases, with 15 bases between them.

The chain links TRBV6-5 to TRBJ1-2; 8 nucleotides agree with TRBD1. The CDR3 length is 15 residues. Germline loops: CDR1 MNHEY, CDR2 SVGAGI. V shed 0 bases and J 4 bases; nucleotides not matched to a gene: 4. CDR3 sequence reads: CASSYSDRVVYGYTF. The CDR3 DNA follows: TGTGCCAGCAGTTACTCGGACAGGGTGGTCTATGGCTACACCTTC.

The CDR3 bases are TGCAGCGTAGTGACAGGGATGGATGGCTACACCTTC. This codes for CSVVTGMDGYTF. The J gene is TRBJ1-2, the V gene TRBV29-1, with 7 bases lining up with TRBD1. CDR1 is SQVTM, CDR2 ANQGSEA, per germline. J was trimmed by 6 bases and V by 6 bases; bases with no gene match: 7. The CDR3 runs 12 residues.

The chain joins TRBV2 to TRBJ2-5; D perhaps matches TRBD1 (6 bases). The CDR3 is 16 residues long. V dropped 1 base and J dropped 4 bases, with 16 bases sitting between them. Germline CDR1 is SNHLY and CDR2 is FYNNEI. The DNA of the CDR3 is TGTGCCAGCAGTGAAGTCCAGGGGAGTTTTGGAGAGACCCAGTACTTC. Protein sequence: CASSEVQGSFGETQYF. Supplemented by reference TRBV2 and TRBJ2-5, the full variable domain reads EPEVTQTPSHQVTQMGQEVILRCVPISNHLYFYWYRQILGQKVEFLVSFYNNEISEKSEIFDDQFSVERPDGSNFTLKIRSTKLEDSAMYFCASSEVQGSFGETQYFGPGTRLLVL.

Comments on this clone: The junction departs from the called germline gene at one end, perhaps through a read error. The chain has TRBV6-6 and TRBJ1-2, with a weak D call TRBD1 (5 bases). Germline CDR1 is MNHNY and CDR2 is SVGAGI (reference sequence). This CDR3 is 14 amino acids long. The chain's CDR3 is CATTSAPDIFPTLF. The CDR3 bases are TGTGCCACGACATCCGCCCCGGACATCTTTCCGACCCTCTTC.

This chain links TRBV5-4 with TRBJ2-7, with 8 bases fitting TRBD1. The ends lost 4 bases at V and 5 bases at J; junction bases unmatched: 14. The CDR3 is 16 amino acids. CDR1 SGHNT and CDR2 YYREEE come from the germline V gene (reference sequence). The CDR3 sequence: CASSPHGAGQANEQYF. The CDR3 DNA sequence: TGTGCCAGCAGCCCCCACGGCGCGGGACAGGCAAACGAGCAGTACTTC.

The rearrangement links TRBV5-6 to TRBJ1-2, with 7 bases fitting TRBD1. Looked up from germline, CDR1 is SGHDT and CDR2 is YYEEEE. J was trimmed by 7 bases and V by 4 bases; bases with no gene match: 7. The CDR3 is 13 amino acids. CDR3: CASSPRQGRGYTF. Written as DNA, the CDR3 is TGTGCCAGCAGCCCCCGACAGGGCCGTGGCTACACCTTC.

The V and J genes are TRBV4-2 and TRBJ2-7; 8 nucleotides agree with TRBD1. Looked up from germline, CDR1 is LGHNA and CDR2 is YNFKEQ. Trimming removed 3 bases from V and 3 bases from J; junction bases left unmatched: 4. The CDR3 is made up of 14 amino acids. This CDR3 is CASSQRGQDYEQYF. DNA of the CDR3: TGTGCCAGCAGCCAGAGGGGACAGGACTACGAGCAGTACTTC.

This clone was picked up a small number of times. The chain uses TRBV27 and TRBJ1-1; D unresolved. The CDR3 contains 11 residues. V was trimmed by 8 bases and J by 6 bases, leaving 10 bases between them. CDR1 is MNHEY, CDR2 SMNVEV, per germline (reference sequence). This CDR3 is CASSGWAEAFF. For the CDR3, the DNA is TGTGCCAGCTCGGGGTGGGCTGAAGCTTTCTTT.

The V call is TRBV7-2, the J call TRBJ2-1, with a possible D match to TRBD2 (5 bases). CDR1 is SGHTA and CDR2 is FQGNSA in the germline V gene. The ends were cut back, 3 bases at V and 2 bases at J, with 14 bases in the middle. This CDR3 is built from 16 residues. CDR3 DNA: TGTGCCAGCAGCTTGAATAGCGTTCCCCCCTACAATGAGCAGTTCTTC. Translating gives CASSLNSVPPYNEQFF. Complete variable domain (other parts from reference TRBV7-2 and TRBJ2-1): GAGVSQSPSNKVTEKGKDVELRCDPISGHTALYWYRQSLGQGLEFLIYFQGNSAPDKSGLPSDRFSAERTGGSVSTLTIQRTQQEDSAVYLCASSLNSVPPYNEQFFGPGTRLTVL.

This clone turned up a few times. The J gene is TRBJ1-6, the V gene TRBV5-1, with a weak D call TRBD1 (5 bases). V lost 0 bases, J lost 9 bases, and 13 bases lay in between. In germline, CDR1 is SGHRS, CDR2 YFSETQ. The CDR3 loop spans 15 amino acids. The CDR3 sequence: CASSLDSRAVSPLHF. CDR3 in DNA: TGCGCCAGCAGCTTGGATAGCAGGGCTGTTTCACCCCTCCACTTT. The whole variable domain, filled in from reference TRBV5-1 and TRBJ1-6, reads KAGVTQTPRYLIKTRGQQVTLSCSPISGHRSVSWYQQTPGQGLQFLFEYFSETQRNKGNFPGRFSGRQFSNSRSEMNVSTLELGDSALYLCASSLDSRAVSPLHFGNGTRLTVT.

The V gene is TRBV5-1, the J gene TRBJ2-1; D possibly corresponds to TRBD2 (5 bases). The CDR3 loop spans 14 amino acids. CDR1 and CDR2 from the germline V gene are SGHRS and YFSETQ. The germline V and J ends were trimmed by 5 bases and 9 bases, with 18 bases remaining between them. Written as DNA, the CDR3 is TGCGCCAGCAGAACTTCGTTGACTGGGAGTGAGCAGTTCTTC. Its protein product is CASRTSLTGSEQFF.

The chain joins TRBV5-1 to TRBJ1-1; possibly TRBD1 for D (5 bases). V lost 3 bases, J lost 10 bases, and 10 bases lay in between. The CDR3 has 11 residues. The V gene's germline CDR1 is SGHRS and CDR2 YFSETQ. The CDR3 spells CASSSDSVAFF. The CDR3 DNA is TGCGCCAGCAGCTCCGACAGCGTAGCTTTCTTT.

At least ten counts were recorded for this clone. This chain uses TRBV5-1 with TRBJ1-1; the D is unclear. The germline gives CDR1 SGHRS, CDR2 YFSETQ. V shed 5 bases and J shed 1 base, with 6 bases lying between them. This CDR3 contains 12 residues. The CDR3 nucleotides read TGCGCCAGCAGAGCGGGGAACACTGAAGCTTTCTTT. Its translation: CASRAGNTEAFF.

The rearrangement links TRBV5-4 to TRBJ2-1, with D unclear. The CDR3 contains 12 residues. Per germline, CDR1 SGHNT and CDR2 YYREEE (reference sequence). Trimming stripped 1 base from V and 6 bases from J, with 5 bases between. In DNA form, the CDR3 reads TGTGCCAGCAGCTTGTCAGGCAATGAGCAGTTCTTC. Its protein product is CASSLSGNEQFF.

In this sample, this clone turned up a few times. In DNA form, the CDR3 reads TGTGCCAGGGGCAGGGACAGCTCCTACGAGCAGTACTTC. This sequence encodes CARGRDSSYEQYF. J is TRBJ2-7 and V is TRBV19, with 7 positions matching TRBD1. The CDR3 is made up of 13 amino acids. Losses at the gene ends were 9 bases for V and 0 bases for J; bases not matched to a gene: 5. The germline V gene has CDR1 LNHDA and CDR2 SQIVND (reference sequence).

The chain couples TRBV5-4 to TRBJ2-5; 8 bases map to TRBD2. CDR1 and CDR2 from the germline V gene are SGHNT and YYREEE (reference sequence). The CDR3 length is 13 residues. Trimming removed 2 bases from V and 5 bases from J; junction bases left unmatched: 2. In DNA form, the CDR3 reads TGTGCCAGCAGCTTACGGGGGGGGGAGACCCAGTACTTC. Translation: CASSLRGGETQYF.

The chain combines TRBV7-3 with TRBJ2-1; no clear D gene. The CDR3 contains 12 residues. Trimming left V 2 bases short and J 6 bases short, with 5 bases between. Looked up from germline, CDR1 is SGHTA and CDR2 is FQGTGA. CDR3 loop: CASSLVSNEQFF. In DNA form, the CDR3 reads TGTGCCAGCAGCTTAGTATCCAATGAGCAGTTCTTC.

A few counts support this clone. The J gene is TRBJ1-2, the V gene TRBV6-6, with unresolved D. The germline V gene encodes CDR1 MNHNY and CDR2 SVGAGI (reference sequence). Trimming pared 5 bases from V and 0 bases from J, leaving 16 bases between. The CDR3 length is 16 residues. The CDR3 nucleotides are TGTGCCAGCAGTAACCCCAAAATGAACTCTAACTATGGCTACACCTTC. This translates into CASSNPKMNSNYGYTF.

This chain links TRBV7-9 with TRBJ1-1; D not resolved. Germline CDR1 and CDR2: SEHNR and FQNEAQ (reference sequence). The CDR3 length is 13 residues. The V and J ends lost 5 bases and 1 base respectively, with 8 bases between them. CDR3 loop: CASSNNRNTEAFF. The CDR3 bases are TGTGCCAGCAGCAACAACAGGAACACTGAAGCTTTCTTT.

The V call is TRBV7-2, the J call TRBJ1-1; 8 nucleotides line up with TRBD1. V lost 3 bases, J lost 6 bases, and 6 bases stayed unmatched. The CDR3 has 14 amino acids. Germline CDR1 is SGHTA and CDR2 is FQGNSA. DNA for the CDR3: TGTGCCAGCAGCTTCGACAGGGGTAGGGCTGAAGCTTTCTTT. Translating gives CASSFDRGRAEAFF. Full variable domain (missing parts from reference TRBV7-2 and TRBJ1-1): GAGVSQSPSNKVTEKGKDVELRCDPISGHTALYWYRQSLGQGLEFLIYFQGNSAPDKSGLPSDRFSAERTGGSVSTLTIQRTQQEDSAVYLCASSFDRGRAEAFFGQGTRLTVV.

The V gene is TRBV30, the J gene TRBJ1-6; 7 bases line up with TRBD1. The CDR3 loop spans 14 amino acids. CDR1 and CDR2 from the germline V gene are GTSNPN and SVGIG (reference sequence). Germline trimming cut 4 bases from V and 4 bases from J; bases unmatched to any gene: 4. As DNA, the CDR3 is TGTGCCTGGACGACGGGACAGTATAATTCACCCCTCCACTTT. Its protein is CAWTTGQYNSPLHF.

The CDR3 DNA reads as TGTGCCAGCAGCCAAGATACCAGCGGATGGTATGGCTACACCTTC. Amino acid sequence: CASSQDTSGWYGYTF. The chain employs TRBV3-1 (or the pseudogene TRBV3-2) and TRBJ1-2; no firm D call. The germline gives CDR1 LGHDT, CDR2 YNNKEL (reference sequence). Trimming stripped 0 bases from V and 5 bases from J, with 13 bases between. CDR3 length: 15 residues.

The chain carries TRBV3-1 (or the pseudogene TRBV3-2) and TRBJ1-6; 8 nucleotides line up with TRBD1. V was pared by 2 bases and J by 9 bases, with 6 bases of the junction left unmatched. The CDR3 length is 15 residues. The germline V gene encodes CDR1 LGHDT and CDR2 YNNKEL (reference sequence). The CDR3 DNA follows: TGTGCCAGCAGCCAATTTACAGGGGGAGGTTCACCCCTCCACTTT. Its translation: CASSQFTGGGSPLHF.

The chain joins TRBV10-3 to TRBJ1-4; D is unresolved. From germline, CDR1 is ENHRY and CDR2 SYGVKD. V lost 0 bases and J lost 0, with 5 bases in between. This CDR3 region has 15 residues. The CDR3 region is CAISESPATNEKLFF. In DNA form, the CDR3 reads TGTGCCATCAGTGAGTCACCAGCAACTAATGAAAAACTGTTTTTT.

The J gene is TRBJ2-7, the V gene TRBV7-9; a weak D match, TRBD2 (6 bases). Trimming left V 2 bases short and J 2 bases short, with 7 bases between. This CDR3 region has 13 residues. Germline lookup yields CDR1 SEHNR and CDR2 FQNEAQ (reference sequence). CDR3 DNA: TGTGCCAGCAGCTTAACGGGGGCCTACGAGCAGTACTTC. Its protein product is CASSLTGAYEQYF. Together with reference TRBV7-9 and TRBJ2-7, the CDR3 gives the full variable domain: DTGVSQNPRHKITKRGQNVTFRCDPISEHNRLYWYRQTLGQGPEFLTYFQNEAQLEKSRLLSDRFSAERPKGSFSTLEIQRTEQGDSAMYLCASSLTGAYEQYFGPGTRLTVT.

The rearrangement uses TRBV6-5 and TRBJ2-3; a weak D match, TRBD1 (6 bases). The CDR3 loop spans 14 amino acids. Germline values: CDR1 MNHEY, CDR2 SVGAGI. V dropped 6 bases and J dropped 4 bases, with 14 bases sitting between them. The CDR3 sequence: CASRRRQEADTQYF. The CDR3 DNA reads TGTGCCAGCAGGAGACGACAGGAGGCAGATACGCAGTATTTT.

This clone was observed once. The rearrangement uses TRBV10-1 and TRBJ1-2; D gene uncertain. The ends were cut back, 7 bases at V and 4 bases at J, with 16 bases in the middle. This CDR3 is built from 14 residues. Germline lookup yields CDR1 WNHNN and CDR2 SYGVQD (reference sequence). Here the CDR3 DNA reads TGCGCCAGCATCCATCCCTGCGCGGGCTATGGCTACACCTTC. It is translated as CASIHPCAGYGYTF.